Listed below are T cell receptor beta chains from one sample, sequenced in a study of blood T cell repertoires in COVID-19. TCRdb's copy holds only in-frame clones and misses some; the assay was immunoSEQ multiplex PCR. The sample holds under 200,000 clones, 86% seen once. The sample comprised peripheral blood. These receptors were collected from a man aged 50 or older with active or convalescent COVID-19. Both conserved end residues are part of each CDR3.

v_gene: TRBV19
j_gene: TRBJ2-2
CDR3aa: CASSPRRGGTGELFF

v_gene: TRBV16
j_gene: TRBJ2-7
CDR3aa: CASSRQLGYEQYF

v_gene: TRBV30
j_gene: TRBJ2-5
CDR3aa: CAWSEGHGGGETQYF

v_gene: TRBV6-6
j_gene: TRBJ2-5
CDR3aa: CASSQAGETQYF

v_gene: TRBV9
j_gene: TRBJ2-2
CDR3aa: CASSVEAGLTGELFF

v_gene: TRBV3-1/TRBV3-2
j_gene: TRBJ1-5
CDR3aa: CASSQFVSGNQPQHF

v_gene: TRBV27
j_gene: TRBJ1-5
CDR3aa: CASSSGQGRQPQHF

v_gene: TRBV3-1/TRBV3-2
j_gene: TRBJ2-7
CDR3aa: CASSQSGGAYEQYF

v_gene: TRBV30
j_gene: TRBJ2-5
CDR3aa: CAWSVTGVQETQYF

v_gene: TRBV10-3
j_gene: TRBJ1-5
CDR3aa: CAIGRQDSNQPQHF

v_gene: TRBV6-2/TRBV6-3
j_gene: TRBJ1-1
CDR3aa: CASSYPRQGVGTEAFF

v_gene: TRBV7-8
j_gene: TRBJ2-6
CDR3aa: CASSVYRLLFGANVLTF

v_gene: TRBV11-3
j_gene: TRBJ2-7
CDR3aa: CASSTLTSGNSYEQYF

v_gene: TRBV19
j_gene: TRBJ1-6
CDR3aa: CASSWGQNNSPLHF

v_gene: TRBV20-1
j_gene: TRBJ2-7
CDR3aa: CSARTSYEQYF

v_gene: TRBV5-1
j_gene: TRBJ1-3
CDR3aa: CASSLTGYGNTIYF

v_gene: TRBV19
j_gene: TRBJ1-5
CDR3aa: CASSIDFLNRDQPQHF

v_gene: TRBV7-2
j_gene: TRBJ1-6
CDR3aa: CASSLERDSPLHF

v_gene: TRBV7-9
j_gene: TRBJ1-4
CDR3aa: CASSTDRAANEKLFF

v_gene: TRBV24-1
j_gene: TRBJ2-2
CDR3aa: CATSALYTGELFF

v_gene: TRBV15
j_gene: TRBJ2-1
CDR3aa: CATSRYAAASNEQFF

v_gene: TRBV2
j_gene: TRBJ1-6
CDR3aa: CASRGTGNSPLHF

v_gene: TRBV6-5
j_gene: TRBJ1-1
CDR3aa: CASSRFTEAFF

v_gene: TRBV11-2
j_gene: TRBJ1-1
CDR3aa: CASSRPGQGEKSEAFF

v_gene: TRBV5-6
j_gene: TRBJ1-1
CDR3aa: CASSPGHYSEAFF

v_gene: TRBV5-1
j_gene: TRBJ1-1
CDR3aa: CASSSDRGGTEAFF

v_gene: TRBV11-3
j_gene: TRBJ2-1
CDR3aa: CASSFNRDRYNEQFF

v_gene: TRBV27
j_gene: TRBJ1-4
CDR3aa: CASSLTDRNEKLFF

v_gene: TRBV29-1
j_gene: TRBJ2-7
CDR3aa: CSVGTSGLYEQYF

v_gene: TRBV27
j_gene: TRBJ2-1
CDR3aa: CASSSLAGVVGTNEQFF

v_gene: TRBV5-5
j_gene: TRBJ2-7
CDR3aa: CASSQTGWGLEQYF

v_gene: TRBV6-2/TRBV6-3
j_gene: TRBJ2-1
CDR3aa: CASSPGLASDNEQFF

v_gene: TRBV28
j_gene: TRBJ1-3
CDR3aa: CASALGGSSGNTIYF

v_gene: TRBV5-1
j_gene: TRBJ2-2
CDR3aa: CASSWTASNTGELFF

v_gene: TRBV15
j_gene: TRBJ1-1
CDR3aa: CATSPLNTEAFF